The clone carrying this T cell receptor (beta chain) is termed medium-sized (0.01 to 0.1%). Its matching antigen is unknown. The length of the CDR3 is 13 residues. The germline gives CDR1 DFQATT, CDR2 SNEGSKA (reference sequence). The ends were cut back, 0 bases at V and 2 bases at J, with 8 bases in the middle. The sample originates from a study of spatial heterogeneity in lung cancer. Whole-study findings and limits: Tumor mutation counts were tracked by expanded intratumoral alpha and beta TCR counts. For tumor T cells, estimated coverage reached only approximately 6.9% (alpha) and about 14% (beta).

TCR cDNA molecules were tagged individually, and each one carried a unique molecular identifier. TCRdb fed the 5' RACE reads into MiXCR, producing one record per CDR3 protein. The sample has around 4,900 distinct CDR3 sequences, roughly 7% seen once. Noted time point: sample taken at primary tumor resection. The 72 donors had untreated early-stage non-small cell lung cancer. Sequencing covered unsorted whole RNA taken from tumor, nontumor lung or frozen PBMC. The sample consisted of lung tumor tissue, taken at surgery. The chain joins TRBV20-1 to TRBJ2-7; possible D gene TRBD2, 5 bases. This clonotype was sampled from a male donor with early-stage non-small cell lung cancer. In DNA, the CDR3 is TGCAGTGCTAGAGAGCCGGGGACCTACGAGCAGTACTTC. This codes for CSAREPGTYEQYF.